These 18 T cell receptor beta chains were sequenced from one sample in a study of blood T cells in healthy people across ages. Alongside a J-beta primer mix, a sample-barcoded 5' primer served in a second PCR lasting 7 to 11 cycles. TCRdb recomputed calls from the 5' RACE reads with MiXCR, one row per CDR3 protein. This table holds hundreds of thousands of distinct CDR3 sequences, 55% to 70% found once. Input material: blood. These receptors came from a man in his thirties or forties in good health.

There are a few counts of this clonotype. This chain connects TRBV12-3 or TRBV12-4 to TRBJ2-7; D is ambiguous. V lost 3 bases to trimming and J lost 2 bases, with 8 bases between them. This CDR3 comprises 13 residues. The CDR3 DNA sequence: TGTGCCAGCAGTTTTAATAGTCCCTACGAGCAGTACTTC. Its translation is CASSFNSPYEQYF.

The chain combines TRBV5-1 with TRBJ2-7; TRBD1 might be the D (6 bases). V lost 0 bases and J lost 2, with 15 bases in between. CDR3 length: 16 amino acids. Germline CDR1 is SGHRS and CDR2 is YFSETQ. DNA of the CDR3: TGCGCCAGCAGCTTGGGGGCCAGGGGCGAACCCTACGAGCAGTACTTC. Residues: CASSLGARGEPYEQYF.

The chain carries TRBV3-1 and TRBJ2-1; a possible D gene is TRBD2 (6 bases). The CDR3 consists of 14 residues. V lost 0 bases and J 7 bases, leaving 10 bases between the germline ends. Germline CDR1 LGHDT, CDR2 YNNKEL (reference sequence). The CDR3 bases are TGTGCCAGCAGCCAAGATCCGGGAGTGAATGAGCAGTTCTTC. Protein sequence: CASSQDPGVNEQFF.

The V gene is TRBV4-2, the J gene TRBJ1-5; the D gene is possibly TRBD1 (6 bases). The V gene lost 0 bases and the J gene lost 10 bases, with 16 bases spanning the gap. Germline V lookup: CDR1 LGHNA, CDR2 YNFKEQ. CDR3 length equals 15 residues. In nucleotides, the CDR3 is TGTGCCAGCAGCCAAGAGAGGGGGGGCGGTCACCCCCAGCATTTT. Translating it yields CASSQERGGGHPQHF.

V usage is TRBV29-1 and J usage is TRBJ2-7, with 7 bases fitting TRBD2. This CDR3 is 13 amino acids long. Germline V CDR1 and CDR2: SQVTM, ANQGSEA. V gave up 5 bases and J gave up 4 bases; unmatched junction bases: 8. CDR3 DNA sequence: TGCAGCGTTAGGGGCGGGAGCGGGTACGAGCAGTACTTC. It specifies CSVRGGSGYEQYF.

This chain joins TRBV5-1 and TRBJ2-4; D remains unclear. The J call may be wrong; the DNA end is better matched by TRBJ2-7. This CDR3 comprises 13 residues. Germline CDR1 is SGHRS and CDR2 is YFSETQ. The CDR3 protein is CASSSQPENEQYF. CDR3 nucleotide sequence: TGCGCCAGCAGCTCACAACCCGAGAACGAGCAGTACTTC.

The gene calls are TRBV20-1 and TRBJ2-3; D might be TRBD2 (6 bases). Looked up from germline, CDR1 is DFQATT and CDR2 is SNEGSKA (reference sequence). V lost 0 bases and J 3 bases, leaving 10 bases between the germline ends. The CDR3 runs to 14 residues. CDR3 sequence (DNA): TGCAGTGCTAGAGACTGGGGGAGGACAGATACGCAGTATTTT. Its translation is CSARDWGRTDTQYF.

V is TRBV5-1 and J is TRBJ2-7; D perhaps matches TRBD1 (5 bases). The V gene's germline CDR1 is SGHRS and CDR2 YFSETQ. V was clipped by 0 bases and J by 5 bases, with 12 bases between them. CDR3 length: 14 amino acids. CDR3 in DNA: TGCGCCAGCAGCTTGGGCCAGGGTCGTGACGAGCAGTACTTC. Protein sequence: CASSLGQGRDEQYF.

This clonotype was recorded many times. Possible read error: a much larger clone is one base away. This sequence joins TRBV5-1 and TRBJ2-3, with D maybe TRBD2 (5 bases). V was shortened by 4 bases and J by 6 bases, with 12 bases between the two germline ends. This CDR3 has 13 residues. CDR1 SGHRS and CDR2 YFSETQ come from the germline V gene. The CDR3 coding sequence is TGCGCCAGCAGCGTCCCCGGGGAGGATACGCAGTATTTT. This gives the protein CASSVPGEDTQYF.

The rearrangement links TRBV12-3 or TRBV12-4 to TRBJ1-1; D unresolved. Trimming took 3 bases from V and 4 from J, leaving 6 bases between them. This CDR3 has 12 amino acids. The CDR3, as DNA: TGTGCCAGCAGTTTGATGGCCACTGAAGCTTTCTTT. Its protein product is CASSLMATEAFF.

The chain combines TRBV7-2 with TRBJ1-4, with D possibly matching TRBD1 (6 bases). The V gene lost 7 bases and the J gene lost 7 bases, with 16 bases spanning the gap. The CDR3 runs 14 residues. Germline V gene sequence: CDR1 SGHTA, CDR2 FQGNSA. The CDR3 DNA sequence: TGTGCCAGCAAAACGAGGGGGGGCAGTGAAAAACTGTTTTTT. It specifies CASKTRGGSEKLFF. Complete variable domain (other parts from reference TRBV7-2 and TRBJ1-4): GAGVSQSPSNKVTEKGKDVELRCDPISGHTALYWYRQSLGQGLEFLIYFQGNSAPDKSGLPSDRFSAERTGGSVSTLTIQRTQQEDSAVYLCASKTRGGSEKLFFGSGTQLSVL.

The genes are TRBV11-3 and TRBJ1-2; 7 nucleotides align to TRBD1. This CDR3 is 16 amino acids long. Looked up from germline, CDR1 is SGHNT and CDR2 is YENEEA. Trimming removed 4 bases from V and 5 bases from J; junction bases left unmatched: 13. CDR3 nucleotide sequence: TGTGCCAGCAGCTCCAGGGGGGGCTCAGGCGGATATGGCTACACCTTC. Its protein product is CASSSRGGSGGYGYTF.

V usage is TRBV7-9 and J usage is TRBJ2-1, with a possible D match to TRBD2 (5 bases). Germline lookup yields CDR1 SEHNR and CDR2 FQNEAQ (reference sequence). The CDR3 totals 12 residues. Trimming took 10 bases from V and 7 from J, leaving 14 bases between them. CDR3 DNA sequence: TGTGCCACTACGGAGTGGGAGAATGAGCAGTTCTTC. As protein: CATTEWENEQFF.

V is TRBV29-1 and J is TRBJ2-3; D is uncertain. Germline lookup yields CDR1 SQVTM and CDR2 ANQGSEA. The V end was cut by 4 bases, the J end by 3 bases, with 11 bases between. The CDR3 contains 13 residues. The CDR3 here is CSVGRGDTDTQYF. In DNA, the CDR3 is TGCAGCGTTGGTAGAGGAGATACAGATACGCAGTATTTT.

This clonotype was observed a handful of times. This chain joins TRBV5-1 and TRBJ2-4, with TRBD1 as a possible D gene (7 bases). The J call may be faulty, since TRBJ2-7 better matches the DNA end. The CDR3 extends over 11 amino acids. Germline V gene lookup returns CDR1 SGHRS and CDR2 YFSETQ. This CDR3 is CARGGQDEQYF. CDR3 sequence (DNA): TGCGCCAGGGGAGGACAGGACGAGCAGTACTTC.

The chain has TRBV7-9 and TRBJ2-1, with D maybe TRBD2 (6 bases). This CDR3 contains 16 residues. V lost 3 bases and J 6 bases, leaving 18 bases between the germline ends. From germline, CDR1 is SEHNR and CDR2 FQNEAQ (reference sequence). The CDR3 sequence: CASSLGGGFWGNEQFF. The CDR3 DNA reads TGTGCCAGCAGCTTGGGCGGAGGGTTCTGGGGCAATGAGCAGTTCTTC.

This clonotype turned up a few times. V gene TRBV4-2 combines with J gene TRBJ1-1, with D unclear. The CDR3 has 13 residues. CDR1 is LGHNA, CDR2 YNFKEQ, per germline. V was clipped by 4 bases and J by 3 bases, with 9 bases between them. In nucleotides, the CDR3 is TGTGCCAGCAGCCGTAACCAAGACACTGAAGCTTTCTTT. This encodes CASSRNQDTEAFF.

The V and J genes are TRBV7-9 and TRBJ2-4, with 10 bases that match TRBD1. The germline V gene encodes CDR1 SEHNR and CDR2 FQNEAQ (reference sequence). Trimming took 5 bases from V and 0 from J; bases not matched to a gene: 10. CDR3 length: 18 amino acids. CDR3 residues: CASSPGQGGFIAKNIQYF. The DNA of the CDR3 is TGTGCCAGCAGCCCTGGACAGGGGGGATTTATAGCCAAAAACATTCAGTACTTC. The whole variable domain, remainder taken from reference TRBV7-9 and TRBJ2-4, is DTGVSQNPRHKITKRGQNVTFRCDPISEHNRLYWYRQTLGQGPEFLTYFQNEAQLEKSRLLSDRFSAERPKGSFSTLEIQRTEQGDSAMYLCASSPGQGGFIAKNIQYFGAGTRLSVL.